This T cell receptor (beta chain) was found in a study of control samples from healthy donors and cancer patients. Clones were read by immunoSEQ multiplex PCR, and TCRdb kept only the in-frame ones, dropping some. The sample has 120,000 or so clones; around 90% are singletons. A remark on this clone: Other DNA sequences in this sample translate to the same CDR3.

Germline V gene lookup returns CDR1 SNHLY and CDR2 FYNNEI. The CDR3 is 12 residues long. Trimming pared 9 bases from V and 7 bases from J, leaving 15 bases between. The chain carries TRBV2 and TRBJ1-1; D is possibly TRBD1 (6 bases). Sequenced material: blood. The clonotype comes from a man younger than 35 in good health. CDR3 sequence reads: CARKGGGGEAFF. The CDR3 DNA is TGTGCCAGGAAGGGGGGAGGGGGTGAAGCTTTCTTT.